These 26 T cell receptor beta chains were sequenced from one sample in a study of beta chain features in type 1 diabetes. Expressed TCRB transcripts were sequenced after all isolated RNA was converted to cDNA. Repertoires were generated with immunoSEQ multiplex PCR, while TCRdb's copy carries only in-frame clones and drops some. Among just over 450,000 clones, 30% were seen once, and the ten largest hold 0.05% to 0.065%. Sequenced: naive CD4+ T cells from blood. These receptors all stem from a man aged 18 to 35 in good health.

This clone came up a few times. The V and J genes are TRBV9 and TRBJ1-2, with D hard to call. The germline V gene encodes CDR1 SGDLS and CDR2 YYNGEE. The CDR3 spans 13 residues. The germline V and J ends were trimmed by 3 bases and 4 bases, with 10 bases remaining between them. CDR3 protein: CASSAAGSYGYTF. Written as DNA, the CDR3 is TGTGCCAGCAGCGCCGCGGGGAGCTATGGCTACACCTTC.

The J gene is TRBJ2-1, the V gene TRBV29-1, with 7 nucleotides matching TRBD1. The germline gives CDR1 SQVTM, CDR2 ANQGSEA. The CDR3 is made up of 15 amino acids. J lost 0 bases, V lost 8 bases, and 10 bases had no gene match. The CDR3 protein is CSTRTGASSYNEQFF. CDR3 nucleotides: TGCAGCACGCGAACAGGGGCAAGCTCCTACAATGAGCAGTTCTTC.

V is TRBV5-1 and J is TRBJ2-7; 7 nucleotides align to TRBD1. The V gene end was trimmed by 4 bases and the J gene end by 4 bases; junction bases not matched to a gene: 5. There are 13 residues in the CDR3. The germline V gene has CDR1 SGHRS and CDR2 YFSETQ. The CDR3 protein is CASSKETGYEQYF. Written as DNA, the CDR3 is TGCGCCAGCAGCAAAGAGACAGGGTACGAGCAGTACTTC. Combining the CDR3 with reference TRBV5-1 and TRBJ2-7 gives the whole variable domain KAGVTQTPRYLIKTRGQQVTLSCSPISGHRSVSWYQQTPGQGLQFLFEYFSETQRNKGNFPGRFSGRQFSNSRSEMNVSTLELGDSALYLCASSKETGYEQYFGPGTRLTVT.

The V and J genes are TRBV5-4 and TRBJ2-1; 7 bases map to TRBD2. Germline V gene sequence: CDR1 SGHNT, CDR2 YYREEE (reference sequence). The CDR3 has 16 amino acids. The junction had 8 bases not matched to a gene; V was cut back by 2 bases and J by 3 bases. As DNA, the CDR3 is TGTGCCAGCAGCTTAACTAGCGCATACCACTACAATGAGCAGTTCTTC. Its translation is CASSLTSAYHYNEQFF.

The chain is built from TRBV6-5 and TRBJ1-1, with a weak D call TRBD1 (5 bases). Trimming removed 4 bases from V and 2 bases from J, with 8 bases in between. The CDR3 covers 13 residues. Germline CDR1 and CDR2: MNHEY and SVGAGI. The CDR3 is CASSSTVNTEAFF. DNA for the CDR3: TGTGCCAGCAGTTCGACAGTTAACACTGAAGCTTTCTTT.

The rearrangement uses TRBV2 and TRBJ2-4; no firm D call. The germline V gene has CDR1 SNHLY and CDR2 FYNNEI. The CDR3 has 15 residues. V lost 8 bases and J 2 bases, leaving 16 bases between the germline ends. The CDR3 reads CASGPPEETKNIQYF. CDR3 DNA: TGTGCCAGCGGGCCCCCGGAAGAAACCAAAAACATTCAGTACTTC.

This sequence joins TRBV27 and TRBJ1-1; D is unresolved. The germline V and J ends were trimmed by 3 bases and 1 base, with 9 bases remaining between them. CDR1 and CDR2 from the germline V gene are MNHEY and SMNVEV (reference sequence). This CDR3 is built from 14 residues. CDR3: CASSLERKNTEAFF. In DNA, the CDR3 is TGTGCCAGCAGTTTGGAGCGTAAGAACACTGAAGCTTTCTTT.

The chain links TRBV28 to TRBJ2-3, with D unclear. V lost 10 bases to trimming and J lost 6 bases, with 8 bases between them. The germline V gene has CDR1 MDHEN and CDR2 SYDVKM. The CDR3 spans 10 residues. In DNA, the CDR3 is TGTGCCACCGGAAGGGATACGCAGTATTTT. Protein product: CATGRDTQYF.

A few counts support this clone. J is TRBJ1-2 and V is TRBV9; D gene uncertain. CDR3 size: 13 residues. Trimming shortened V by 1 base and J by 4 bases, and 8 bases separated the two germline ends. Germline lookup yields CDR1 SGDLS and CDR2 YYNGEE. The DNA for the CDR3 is TGTGCCAGCAGCGTATCACCGCTCTATGGCTACACCTTC. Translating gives CASSVSPLYGYTF. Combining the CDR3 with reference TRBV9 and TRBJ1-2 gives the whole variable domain DSGVTQTPKHLITATGQRVTLRCSPRSGDLSVYWYQQSLDQGLQFLIQYYNGEERAKGNILERFSAQQFPDLHSELNLSSLELGDSALYFCASSVSPLYGYTFGSGTRLTVV.

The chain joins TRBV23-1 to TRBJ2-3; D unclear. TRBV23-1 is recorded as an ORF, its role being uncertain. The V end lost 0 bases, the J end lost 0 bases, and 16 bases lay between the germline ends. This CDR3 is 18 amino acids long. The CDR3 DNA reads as TGCGCCAGCAGTCAATCCCCTTACGGGCACCCTAGCACAGATACGCAGTATTTT. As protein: CASSQSPYGHPSTDTQYF.

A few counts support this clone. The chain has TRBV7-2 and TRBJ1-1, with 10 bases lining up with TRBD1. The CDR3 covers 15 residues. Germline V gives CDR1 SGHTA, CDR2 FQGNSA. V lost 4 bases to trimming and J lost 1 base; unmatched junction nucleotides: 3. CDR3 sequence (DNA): TGTGCCAGCAGCTCCCGACAGGGGGCGAACACTGAAGCTTTCTTT. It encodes CASSSRQGANTEAFF. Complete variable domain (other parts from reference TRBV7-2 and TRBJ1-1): GAGVSQSPSNKVTEKGKDVELRCDPISGHTALYWYRQSLGQGLEFLIYFQGNSAPDKSGLPSDRFSAERTGGSVSTLTIQRTQQEDSAVYLCASSSRQGANTEAFFGQGTRLTVV.

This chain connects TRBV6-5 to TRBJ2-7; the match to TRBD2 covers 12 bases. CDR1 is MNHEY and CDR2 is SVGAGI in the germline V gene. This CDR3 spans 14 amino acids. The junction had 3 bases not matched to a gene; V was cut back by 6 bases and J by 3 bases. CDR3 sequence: CASRRLAGDYEQYF. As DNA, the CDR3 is TGTGCCAGCAGACGACTAGCGGGAGACTACGAGCAGTACTTC.

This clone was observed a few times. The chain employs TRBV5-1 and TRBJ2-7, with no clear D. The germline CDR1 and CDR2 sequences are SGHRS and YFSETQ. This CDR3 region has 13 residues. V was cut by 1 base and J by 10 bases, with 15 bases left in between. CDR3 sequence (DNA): TGCGCCAGCAGCTTGAACTTCGGGCGCTCTCAGTACTTC. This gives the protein CASSLNFGRSQYF.

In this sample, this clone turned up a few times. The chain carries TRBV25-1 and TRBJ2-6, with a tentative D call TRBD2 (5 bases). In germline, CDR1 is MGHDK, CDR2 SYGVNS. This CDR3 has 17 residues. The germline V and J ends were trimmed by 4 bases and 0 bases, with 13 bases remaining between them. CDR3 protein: CASSGKDWASGANVLTF. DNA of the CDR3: TGTGCCAGCAGTGGAAAGGACTGGGCCTCTGGGGCCAACGTCCTGACTTTC.

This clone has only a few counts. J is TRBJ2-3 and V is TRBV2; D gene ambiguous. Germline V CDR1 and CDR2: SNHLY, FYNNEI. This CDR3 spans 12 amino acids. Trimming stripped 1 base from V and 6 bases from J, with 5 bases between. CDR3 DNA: TGTGCCAGCAGTGAAGGCTGGGATACGCAGTATTTT. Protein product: CASSEGWDTQYF. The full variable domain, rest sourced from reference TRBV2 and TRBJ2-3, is EPEVTQTPSHQVTQMGQEVILRCVPISNHLYFYWYRQILGQKVEFLVSFYNNEISEKSEIFDDQFSVERPDGSNFTLKIRSTKLEDSAMYFCASSEGWDTQYFGPGTRLTVL.

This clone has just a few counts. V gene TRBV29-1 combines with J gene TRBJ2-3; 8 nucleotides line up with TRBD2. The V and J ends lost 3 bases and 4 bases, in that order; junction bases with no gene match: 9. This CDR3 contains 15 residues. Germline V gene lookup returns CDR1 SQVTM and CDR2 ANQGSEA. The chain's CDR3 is CSVEWPSGSSDTQYF. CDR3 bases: TGCAGCGTTGAGTGGCCCAGCGGGAGTTCAGATACGCAGTATTTT.

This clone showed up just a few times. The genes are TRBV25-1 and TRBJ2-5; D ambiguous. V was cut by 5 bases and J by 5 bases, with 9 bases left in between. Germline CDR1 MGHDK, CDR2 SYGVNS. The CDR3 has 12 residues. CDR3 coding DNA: TGTGCCAGCAGTCCAGAGTCCGAGACCCAGTACTTC. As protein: CASSPESETQYF.

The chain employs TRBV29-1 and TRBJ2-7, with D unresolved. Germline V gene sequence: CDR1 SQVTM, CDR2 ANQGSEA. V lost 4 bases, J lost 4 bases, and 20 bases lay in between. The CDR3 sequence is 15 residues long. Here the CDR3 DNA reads TGCAGCGTTGTATTCGACCGCTTGGGGAATTACGAGCAGTACTTC. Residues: CSVVFDRLGNYEQYF.

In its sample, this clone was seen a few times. The CDR3: CSVATTSGNEQFF. As DNA, the CDR3 is TGCAGCGTTGCGACGACTAGCGGGAATGAGCAGTTCTTC. V and J are TRBV29-1 and TRBJ2-1; TRBD2 matches at 10 bases. CDR1 and CDR2 from the germline V gene are SQVTM and ANQGSEA. CDR3 length: 13 amino acids. The junction had 4 bases not matched to a gene; V was cut back by 4 bases and J by 7 bases.

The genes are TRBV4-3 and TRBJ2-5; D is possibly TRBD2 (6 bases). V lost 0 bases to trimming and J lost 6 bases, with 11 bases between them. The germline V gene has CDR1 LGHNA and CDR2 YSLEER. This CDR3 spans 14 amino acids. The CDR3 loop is CASSQDVAVKTQYF. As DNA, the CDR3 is TGCGCCAGCAGCCAAGACGTAGCGGTAAAGACCCAGTACTTC.

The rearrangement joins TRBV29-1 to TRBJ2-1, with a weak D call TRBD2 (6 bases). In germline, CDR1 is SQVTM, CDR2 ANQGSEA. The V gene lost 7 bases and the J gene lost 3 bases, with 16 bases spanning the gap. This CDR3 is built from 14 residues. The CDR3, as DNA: TGCAGCGCTTTACCGGGACTCCTCTACAATGAGCAGTTCTTC. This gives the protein CSALPGLLYNEQFF.

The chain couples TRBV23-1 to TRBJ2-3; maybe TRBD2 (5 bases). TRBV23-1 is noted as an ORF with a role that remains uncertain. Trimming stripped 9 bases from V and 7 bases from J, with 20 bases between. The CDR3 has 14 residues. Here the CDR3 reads CASRPGGRGHTQYF. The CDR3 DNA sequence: TGCGCCAGTCGCCCGGGCGGGCGCGGGCATACGCAGTATTTT.

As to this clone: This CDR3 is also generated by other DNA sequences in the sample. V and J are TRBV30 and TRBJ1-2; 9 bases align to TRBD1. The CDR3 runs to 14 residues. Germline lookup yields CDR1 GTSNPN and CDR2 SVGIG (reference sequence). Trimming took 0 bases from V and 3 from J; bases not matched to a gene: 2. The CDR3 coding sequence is TGTGCCTGGAGTGTTGACAGGGGGGACTATGGCTACACCTTC. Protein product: CAWSVDRGDYGYTF.

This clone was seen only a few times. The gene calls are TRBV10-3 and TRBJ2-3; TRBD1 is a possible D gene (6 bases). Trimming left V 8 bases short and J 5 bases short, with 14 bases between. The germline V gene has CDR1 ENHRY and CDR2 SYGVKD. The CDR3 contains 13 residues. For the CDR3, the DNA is TGTGCCATCGGGGACATCCTCGGAGATACGCAGTATTTT. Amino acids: CAIGDILGDTQYF.

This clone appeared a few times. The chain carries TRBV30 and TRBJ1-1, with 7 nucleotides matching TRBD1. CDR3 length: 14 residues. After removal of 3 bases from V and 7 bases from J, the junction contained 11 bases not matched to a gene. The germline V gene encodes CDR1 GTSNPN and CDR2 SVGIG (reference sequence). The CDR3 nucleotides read TGTGCCTGGAGGCCGGGACAGATTAGGCGTGAAGCTTTCTTT. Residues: CAWRPGQIRREAFF.

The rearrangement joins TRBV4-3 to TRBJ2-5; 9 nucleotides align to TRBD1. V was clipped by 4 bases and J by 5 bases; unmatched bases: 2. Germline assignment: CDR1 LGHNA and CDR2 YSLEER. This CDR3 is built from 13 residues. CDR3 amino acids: CASSRDRGETQYF. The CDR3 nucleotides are TGCGCCAGCAGCCGCGACAGGGGGGAGACCCAGTACTTC.